The rows below give T cell receptor beta chains drawn from one sample of a study of blood T cell repertoires in COVID-19. Produced via immunoSEQ multiplex PCR; TCRdb's table is partial and in-frame only. The sample includes fewer than 200,000 clones, roughly 82% of them seen just once. Material: peripheral blood. Receptors originate from a woman in her sixties or seventies with COVID-19, enrolled during active disease. Both conserved end residues are part of each CDR3. The order of the fields is D gene, V gene, CDR3 protein. D genes are given only for firm matches.

>.|TRBV19
CASRTTGNQPQHF
>TRBD1|TRBV28
CASTSQPGQGFYSNQPQHF
>.|TRBV7-9
CASSPRTGANEKLFF
>.|TRBV28
CASSLGLLLNNEQFF
>.|TRBV5-1
CASSLAGYTGELFF
>TRBD1|TRBV6-2/TRBV6-3
CASSSRDRGGEQYF
>TRBD1|TRBV25-1
CASSTRQGEAFF
>.|TRBV20-1
CSASLRLGNGDEQFF
>TRBD1|TRBV6-5
CASILQGAGGYTF
>.|TRBV4-3
CASSQDFRGAGETQYF
>.|TRBV12-3/TRBV12-4
CASSSNGDNEQFF
>.|TRBV14
CASSQYVFSGLKNTEAFF
>TRBD1|TRBV5-1
CASSLDGTAVTDTQYF
>TRBD1|TRBV6-6
CASRPGQGAGYGYTF
>.|TRBV19
CASKRTVNTEAFF
>TRBD1|TRBV28
CASQTPPTGVGYTF
>TRBD1|TRBV10-3
CAIGQEQGETQYF